This TCR beta chain was documented in a study of T cell changes during pregnancy in multiple sclerosis. Only in-frame clones appear in the TCRdb table, and some are missing; sequencing was by immunoSEQ multiplex PCR. The data show fewer than 100,000 clones, 90% to 95% seen once. With 7 bases clipped from V and 0 bases from J, the junction kept 7 bases outside the gene matches. CDR3 length: 15 amino acids. Germline V gene data show CDR1 as SNHLY and CDR2 as FYNNEI. The chain carries TRBV2 and TRBJ2-3, with 7 bases that match TRBD2. The source of this sequence is a female donor in good health, enrolled as a control in a pregnancy study. This specimen was peripheral blood, taken after pregnancy. The CDR3, as DNA: TGTGCCAGCACGGGGACGGGGGGAAGCACAGATACGCAGTATTTT. It translates to CASTGTGGSTDTQYF.